The 2 T cell receptor beta chains in this list originate from one sample, sequenced in a study of early T cells in non-severe SARS-CoV-2 infection (dated by TCRdb to the early 2020s). The library came from 5' RACE. Reads for this sample came from a NextSeq 500. TCRdb itself trimmed the public reads at Q25 with fastp, ran MiXCR and retained productive beta chains. CDR3 protein sequences are deduplicated, and each keeps its most common genes and DNA. The sample table records more than 70,000 distinct CDR3 sequences; roughly an eighth of these occur just once. The biggest ten clones account for over 11% of the sample. Specimen: whole blood. These receptor sequences come from an adult who was a healthcare worker with PCR-confirmed SARS-CoV-2 infection or an uninfected control (not recorded which).

The chain is built from TRBV29-1 and TRBJ1-2, with TRBD1 matching over 8 bases. The CDR3 is 12 residues long. The germline CDR1 and CDR2 sequences are SQVTM and ANQGSEA. V was clipped by 7 bases and J by 8 bases; unmatched bases: 9. Written as DNA, the CDR3 is TGCAGCGCCGCGACAGGGGCAAGGGGCTACACCTTC. This gives the protein CSAATGARGYTF.

The table lists this clonotype with a few counts. V gene TRBV19 combines with J gene TRBJ2-1; D possibly corresponds to TRBD1 (5 bases). CDR3 length: 13 amino acids. V lost 0 bases and J 12 bases, leaving 12 bases between the germline ends. CDR1 and CDR2 (germline): LNHDA, SQIVND (reference sequence). The CDR3 DNA is TGTGCCAGTAGTATAGATCAGGGTAGGGCGCAGTTCTTC. The encoded protein is CASSIDQGRAQFF.